One TCR beta chain is described in this entry. The sample is drawn from a study of cytomegalovirus exposure and HLA in healthy donors. The J segment lost 6 bases and the V segment lost 4 bases, leaving 9 bases of the junction unmatched. Germline lookup yields CDR1 MDHEN and CDR2 SYDVKM. The length of the CDR3 is 16 residues. PCR used 60 Vbeta primers and 13 Jbeta primers. The authors' processing: The count from a later analysis was 65 million to 90 million unique TCR beta chains, some 12 million of them shared. Profiled with immunoSEQ multiplex PCR; TCRdb holds only in-frame clones, not every one. D and trimming come from the DNA, and the V and J calls and clone size come from that table. Of around 180,000 clones listed, 75% to 85% are singletons.

The sequencing sample was made of PBMCs. The clonotype comes from a woman aged 45-65 years in good health and CMV-seronegative. V is TRBV28 and J is TRBJ2-3; 11 bases are a match to TRBD1. For the CDR3, the DNA is TGTGCCAGCAGTTCCCCCGGGACAGGGGGGACGGATACGCAGTATTTT. This translates into CASSSPGTGGTDTQYF.